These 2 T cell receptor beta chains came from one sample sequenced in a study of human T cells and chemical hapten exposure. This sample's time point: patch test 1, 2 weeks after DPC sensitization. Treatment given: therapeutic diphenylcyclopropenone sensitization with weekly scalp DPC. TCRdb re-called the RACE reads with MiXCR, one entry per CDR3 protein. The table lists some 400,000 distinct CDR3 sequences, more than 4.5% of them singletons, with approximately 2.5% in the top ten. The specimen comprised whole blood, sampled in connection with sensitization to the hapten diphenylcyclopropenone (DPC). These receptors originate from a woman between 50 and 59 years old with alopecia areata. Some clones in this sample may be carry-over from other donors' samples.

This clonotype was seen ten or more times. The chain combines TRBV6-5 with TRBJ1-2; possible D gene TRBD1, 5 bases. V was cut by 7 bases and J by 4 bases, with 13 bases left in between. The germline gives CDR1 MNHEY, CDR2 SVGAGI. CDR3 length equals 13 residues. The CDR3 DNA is TGTGCCAGCACCTCTTGGGGCCTCTATGGCTACACCTTC. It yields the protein CASTSWGLYGYTF.

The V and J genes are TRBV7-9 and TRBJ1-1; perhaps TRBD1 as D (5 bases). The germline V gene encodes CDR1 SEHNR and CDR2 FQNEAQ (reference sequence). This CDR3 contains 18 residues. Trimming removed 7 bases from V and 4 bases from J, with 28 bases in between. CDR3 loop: CASNNPSRGAAWGTEAFF. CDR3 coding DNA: TGTGCCAGCAACAACCCATCCCGAGGGGCGGCTTGGGGCACTGAAGCTTTCTTT. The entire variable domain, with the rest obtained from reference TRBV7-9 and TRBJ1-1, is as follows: DTGVSQNPRHKITKRGQNVTFRCDPISEHNRLYWYRQTLGQGPEFLTYFQNEAQLEKSRLLSDRFSAERPKGSFSTLEIQRTEQGDSAMYLCASNNPSRGAAWGTEAFFGQGTRLTVV.